This TCR beta chain was captured in a study of OX40 agonist ivuxolimab in advanced cancers. Study overall: Patients' therapy was ivuxolimab, an antibody that acts as an agonist of OX40 (CD134). Overall study results and limits: No antigen was identified for the clonally expanded peripheral T cells. Patients with a partial response at 0.1-3.0 mg/kg had among the lowest clonal expansion. CD4+ T cells averaged fewer expanded clones than CD8+ T cells.

CDR1 is MNHNY and CDR2 is SVGAGI in the germline V gene (reference sequence). With V trimmed by 5 bases and J by 4 bases, 10 bases remained unmatched. This CDR3 contains 16 residues. TCRdb keeps only in-frame clones here, not all; method: immunoSEQ multiplex PCR. This table holds about 62,000 clones, roughly 78% found once. In the case of this clone: Its target is unknown.

The clonotype comes from an adult with an advanced solid tumor such as melanoma, head and neck, liver or kidney cancer. Here the sequenced sample was CD4+ or CD8+ T cells sorted from blood, taken in a trial of the OX40 agonist ivuxolimab. The chain is built from TRBV6-6 and TRBJ2-3; 9 bases match TRBD2. The CDR3 reads CASSLGLAWGADTQYF. As DNA, the CDR3 is TGTGCCAGCAGTCTTGGACTAGCGTGGGGGGCAGATACGCAGTATTTT.